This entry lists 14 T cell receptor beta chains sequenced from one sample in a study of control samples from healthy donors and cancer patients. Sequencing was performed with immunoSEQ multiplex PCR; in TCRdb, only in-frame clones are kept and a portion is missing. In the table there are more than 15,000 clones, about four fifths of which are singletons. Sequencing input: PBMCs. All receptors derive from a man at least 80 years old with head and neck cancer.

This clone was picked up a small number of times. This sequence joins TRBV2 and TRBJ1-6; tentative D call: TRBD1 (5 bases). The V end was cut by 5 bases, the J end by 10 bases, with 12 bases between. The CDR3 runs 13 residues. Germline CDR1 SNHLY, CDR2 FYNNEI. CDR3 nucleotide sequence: TGTGCCAGCAGTCTGAGACAGACCTCACCCCTCCACTTT. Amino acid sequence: CASSLRQTSPLHF.

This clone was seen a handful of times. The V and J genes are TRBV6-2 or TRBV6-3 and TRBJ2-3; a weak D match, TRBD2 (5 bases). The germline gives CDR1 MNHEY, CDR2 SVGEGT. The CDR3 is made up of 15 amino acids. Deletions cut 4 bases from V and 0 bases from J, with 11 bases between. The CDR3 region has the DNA TGTGCCAGCAGTTCCCGCCGGACTAGCACAGATACGCAGTATTTT. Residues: CASSSRRTSTDTQYF.

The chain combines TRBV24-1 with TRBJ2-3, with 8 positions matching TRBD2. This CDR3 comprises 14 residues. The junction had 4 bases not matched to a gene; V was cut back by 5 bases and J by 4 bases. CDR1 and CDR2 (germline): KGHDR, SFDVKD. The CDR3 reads CATSAGGASDTQYF. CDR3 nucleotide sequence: TGTGCCACCAGTGCCGGGGGGGCGTCAGATACGCAGTATTTT.

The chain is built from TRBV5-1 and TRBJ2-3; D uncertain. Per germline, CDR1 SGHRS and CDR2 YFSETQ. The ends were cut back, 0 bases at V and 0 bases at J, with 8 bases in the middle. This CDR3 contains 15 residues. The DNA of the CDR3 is TGCGCCAGCAGCTTGGTGGCAGCAAGCACAGATACGCAGTATTTT. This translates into CASSLVAASTDTQYF.

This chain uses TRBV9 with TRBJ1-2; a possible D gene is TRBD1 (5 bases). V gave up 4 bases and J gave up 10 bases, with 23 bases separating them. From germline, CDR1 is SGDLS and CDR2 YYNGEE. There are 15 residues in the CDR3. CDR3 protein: CASSKGEGVRVVYTF. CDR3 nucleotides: TGTGCCAGCAGCAAAGGGGAAGGGGTAAGGGTGGTCTACACCTTC.

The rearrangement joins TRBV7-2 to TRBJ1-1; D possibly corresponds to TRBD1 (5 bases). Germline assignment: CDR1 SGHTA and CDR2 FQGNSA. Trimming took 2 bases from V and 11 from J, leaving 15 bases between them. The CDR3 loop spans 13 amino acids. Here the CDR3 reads CASSLKGSANAFF. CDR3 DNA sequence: TGTGCCAGCAGCTTAAAGGGGTCGGCCAACGCTTTCTTT.

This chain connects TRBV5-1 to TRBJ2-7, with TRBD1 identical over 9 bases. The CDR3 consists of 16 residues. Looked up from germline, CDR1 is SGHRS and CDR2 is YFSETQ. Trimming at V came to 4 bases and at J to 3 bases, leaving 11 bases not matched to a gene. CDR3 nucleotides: TGCGCCAGCAGCCCGACGGCGGGACAGGGACTCTACGAGCAGTACTTC. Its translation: CASSPTAGQGLYEQYF.

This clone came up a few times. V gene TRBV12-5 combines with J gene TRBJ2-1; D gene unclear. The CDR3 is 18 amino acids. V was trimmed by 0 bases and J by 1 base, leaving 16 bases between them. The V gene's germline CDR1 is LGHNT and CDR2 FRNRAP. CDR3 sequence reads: CASGLVRDGRPSYNEQFF. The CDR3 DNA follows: TGTGCTAGTGGTTTGGTACGCGACGGGCGGCCTTCCTACAATGAGCAGTTCTTC. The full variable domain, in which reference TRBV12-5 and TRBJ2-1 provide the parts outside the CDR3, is DARVTQTPRHKVTEMGQEVTMRCQPILGHNTVFWYRQTMMQGLELLAYFRNRAPLDDSGMPKDRFSAEMPDATLATLKIQPSEPRDSAVYFCASGLVRDGRPSYNEQFFGPGTRLTVL.

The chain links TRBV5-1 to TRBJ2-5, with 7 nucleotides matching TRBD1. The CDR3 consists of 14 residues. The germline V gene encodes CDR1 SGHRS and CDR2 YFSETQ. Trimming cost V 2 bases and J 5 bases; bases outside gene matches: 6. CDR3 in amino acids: CASSFQGGHETQYF. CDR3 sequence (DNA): TGCGCCAGCAGCTTTCAAGGGGGCCATGAGACCCAGTACTTC.

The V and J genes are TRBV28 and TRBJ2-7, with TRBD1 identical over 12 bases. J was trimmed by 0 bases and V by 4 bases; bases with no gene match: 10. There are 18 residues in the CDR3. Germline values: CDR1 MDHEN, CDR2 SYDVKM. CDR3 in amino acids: CASSSPGQGAISSYEQYF. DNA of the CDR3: TGTGCCAGCAGTTCGCCGGGACAGGGGGCCATTAGCTCCTACGAGCAGTACTTC.

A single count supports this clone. The CDR3 here is CASSPLAGGPTSSYEQYF. The CDR3 nucleotides read TGTGCCAGCAGCCCACTAGCGGGAGGTCCTACCTCCTCCTACGAGCAGTACTTC. V and J are TRBV7-6 and TRBJ2-7; 12 positions agree with TRBD2. In germline, CDR1 is SGHVS, CDR2 FNYEAQ. J lost 0 bases, V lost 5 bases, and 11 bases had no gene match. The CDR3 has 18 amino acids.

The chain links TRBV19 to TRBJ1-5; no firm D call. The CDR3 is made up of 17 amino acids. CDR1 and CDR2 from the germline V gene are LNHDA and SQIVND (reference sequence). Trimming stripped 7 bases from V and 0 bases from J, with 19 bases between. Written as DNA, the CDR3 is TGTGCCAGTACCCTCCAAGGTCCAGATTATAGCAATCAGCCCCAGCATTTT. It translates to CASTLQGPDYSNQPQHF.

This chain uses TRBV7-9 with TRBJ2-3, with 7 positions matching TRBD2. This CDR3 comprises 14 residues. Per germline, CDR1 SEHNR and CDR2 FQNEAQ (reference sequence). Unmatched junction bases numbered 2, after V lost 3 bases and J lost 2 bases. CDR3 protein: CASSFGTITDTQYF. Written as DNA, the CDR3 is TGTGCCAGCAGCTTCGGGACTATCACAGATACGCAGTATTTT.

CDR3 nucleotides: TGTGCCAGCAGTTACGGTCAGGGAGGTGGCTACACCTTC. This encodes CASSYGQGGGYTF. The rearrangement links TRBV6-5 to TRBJ1-2, with D tentatively TRBD1 (5 bases). In germline, CDR1 is MNHEY, CDR2 SVGAGI. V was cut by 2 bases and J by 7 bases, with 11 bases left in between. This CDR3 has 13 amino acids.